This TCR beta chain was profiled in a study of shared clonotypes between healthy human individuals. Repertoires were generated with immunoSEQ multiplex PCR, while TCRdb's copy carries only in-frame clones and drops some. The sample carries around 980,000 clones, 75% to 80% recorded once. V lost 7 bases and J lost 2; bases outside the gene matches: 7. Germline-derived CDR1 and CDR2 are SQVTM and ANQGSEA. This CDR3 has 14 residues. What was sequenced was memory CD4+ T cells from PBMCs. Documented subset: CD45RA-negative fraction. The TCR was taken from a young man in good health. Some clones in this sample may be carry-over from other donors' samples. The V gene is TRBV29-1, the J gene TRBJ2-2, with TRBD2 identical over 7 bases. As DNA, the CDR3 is TGCAGCGCCGGAGGACTAGTAAACACCGGGGAGCTGTTTTTT. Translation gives CSAGGLVNTGELFF.